Shown below are 9 T cell receptor beta chains from a single sample sequenced in a study of T-cell reconstitution after alpha-beta-depleted transplantation in children. The library targeted TCRbeta and was prepared with unique molecular identifiers. TCRdb called the PCR reads again in MiXCR, with one record for every CDR3 protein. Of 500,000 to 600,000 distinct CDR3 sequences listed, approximately 30% are singletons. The starting material was PBMCs, obtained before TCRalphabeta/CD19-depleted stem cell transplant. These TCRs come from a boy under two years old with Wiskott-Aldrich syndrome, due to receive a stem cell transplant.

The chain carries TRBV6-5 and TRBJ2-1, with 16 positions matching TRBD2. The germline gives CDR1 MNHEY, CDR2 SVGAGI. The CDR3 has 19 amino acids. Losses at the gene ends were 5 bases for V and 6 bases for J; bases not matched to a gene: 13. The CDR3 nucleotides are TGTGCCAGCAGTCTACGTGGGACTAGCGGGAGGGCCCTCCCCAATGAGCAGTTCTTC. It codes for CASSLRGTSGRALPNEQFF.

This chain connects TRBV28 to TRBJ2-1; TRBD2 matches at 9 bases. Germline assignment: CDR1 MDHEN and CDR2 SYDVKM. V dropped 2 bases and J dropped 0; count of bases not matched to a gene: 8. CDR3 length: 18 residues. The CDR3 nucleotides read TGTGCCAGCAGTTTAATCTTTGCGGGAGGGCTCTCCTACAATGAGCAGTTCTTC. Its protein product is CASSLIFAGGLSYNEQFF.

This clonotype was counted only a few times. The V call is TRBV27, the J call TRBJ2-1, with D possibly matching TRBD2 (6 bases). Deletions cut 5 bases from V and 3 bases from J, with 11 bases between. CDR3 length: 14 amino acids. Germline V gene sequence: CDR1 MNHEY, CDR2 SMNVEV (reference sequence). The CDR3 here is CASSIETSYNEQFF. The CDR3 DNA reads TGTGCCAGCAGTATAGAGACTAGCTACAATGAGCAGTTCTTC.

This clonotype was counted a few times. The genes are TRBV2 and TRBJ2-6; D gene uncertain. V lost 5 bases and J 0 bases, leaving 14 bases between the germline ends. The germline CDR1 and CDR2 sequences are SNHLY and FYNNEI. The CDR3 has 17 residues. Written as DNA, the CDR3 is TGTGCCAGCAGTCCCCTCTCCAGCTACTCTGGGGCCAACGTCCTGACTTTC. It codes for CASSPLSSYSGANVLTF.

The chain uses TRBV5-1 and TRBJ2-6; the D is unclear. The V gene lost 7 bases and the J gene lost 0 bases, with 8 bases spanning the gap. This CDR3 contains 14 residues. Germline V gene sequence: CDR1 SGHRS, CDR2 YFSETQ. As DNA, the CDR3 is TGCGCCAGCGGGATTCTCTCTGGGGCCAACGTCCTGACTTTC. Its translation is CASGILSGANVLTF.

In DNA, the CDR3 is TGCGCCAGCAGCTGGAGCGGGAGTAAGGGCGAGCAGTACTTC. Protein product: CASSWSGSKGEQYF. The chain employs TRBV5-1 and TRBJ2-7; 8 bases agree with TRBD2. The CDR3 has 14 residues. V was pared by 3 bases and J by 6 bases, with 8 bases of the junction left unmatched. CDR1 is SGHRS and CDR2 is YFSETQ in the germline V gene. The complete variable domain, with remaining parts taken from reference TRBV5-1 and TRBJ2-7, reads KAGVTQTPRYLIKTRGQQVTLSCSPISGHRSVSWYQQTPGQGLQFLFEYFSETQRNKGNFPGRFSGRQFSNSRSEMNVSTLELGDSALYLCASSWSGSKGEQYFGPGTRLTVT.

The CDR3 DNA sequence: TGTGCCAGCACCAACAGGGTCAATGAGCAGTTCTTC. The encoded protein is CASTNRVNEQFF. The chain is built from TRBV21-1 and TRBJ2-1; the tabulated D call, TRBD1, remains unverified against the DNA. TRBV21-1 is tagged as a pseudogene. This CDR3 region has 12 residues.

The chain couples TRBV6-5 to TRBJ2-7; no clear D. Germline V gene sequence: CDR1 MNHEY, CDR2 SVGAGI. V was pared by 4 bases and J by 6 bases, with 19 bases between. This CDR3 has 15 residues. The CDR3 nucleotides are TGTGCCAGCAGTTTTAGGACGGAGCCCCCCGGCGAGCAGTACTTC. Its translation: CASSFRTEPPGEQYF.

The CDR3, as DNA: TGTGCCAGCAGCTTAGGTAGCAGCCAAGAGACCCAGTACTTC. Translating gives CASSLGSSQETQYF. The rearrangement joins TRBV7-8 to TRBJ2-5; no reliable D call. The CDR3 is made up of 14 amino acids. The V end lost 1 base, the J end lost 1 base, and 7 bases lay between the germline ends. The germline V gene encodes CDR1 SGHVS and CDR2 FQNEAQ.